What follows are 20 T cell receptor beta chains derived from one specimen sequenced in a study of human T cells and chemical hapten exposure. TCRdb redid the calling of the RACE reads with MiXCR, one entry per CDR3 protein. In the table there are around 340,000 distinct CDR3 sequences, around 7% of which are singletons. Stated time point: patch test 1, 2 weeks after DPC sensitization. Indicated treatment: therapeutic diphenylcyclopropenone sensitization with weekly scalp DPC. Here the sequenced sample was whole blood, taken in connection with sensitization to the hapten diphenylcyclopropenone (DPC). All receptors come from a woman under 30 with alopecia areata. Some clones in this sample may be carry-over from other donors' samples.

This clonotype was recorded at least ten times. In nucleotides, the CDR3 is TGTGCCACCAGCAGAGACCCCCTCCCCGGAGGCAAAAACATTCAGTACTTC. This codes for CATSRDPLPGGKNIQYF. The gene calls are TRBV15 and TRBJ2-4; D may be TRBD2 (5 bases). CDR3 length: 17 residues. V was shortened by 0 bases and J by 3 bases, with 15 bases between the two germline ends. CDR1 LNHNV and CDR2 YYDKDF come from the germline V gene (reference sequence).

This clonotype was counted a few times. The chain joins TRBV5-1 to TRBJ2-7; D is possibly TRBD1 (6 bases). Germline V gene lookup returns CDR1 SGHRS and CDR2 YFSETQ. Trimming stripped 2 bases from V and 6 bases from J, with 15 bases between. The CDR3 contains 14 residues. The CDR3 DNA follows: TGCGCCAGCAGCTTCTCATCGACAGGTAGCGAGCAGTACTTC. Translating gives CASSFSSTGSEQYF.

The V gene is TRBV24-1, the J gene TRBJ2-3, with D maybe TRBD1 (6 bases). Looked up from germline, CDR1 is KGHDR and CDR2 is SFDVKD. V lost 5 bases and J lost 5, with 13 bases in between. The CDR3 has 14 amino acids. The CDR3 sequence: CATSGGGRGDTQYF. Written as DNA, the CDR3 is TGTGCCACCAGTGGAGGGGGACGCGGAGATACGCAGTATTTT.

This clonotype was found many times. The chain uses TRBV7-2 and TRBJ1-6, with D possibly matching TRBD1 (5 bases). The V end was cut by 5 bases, the J end by 10 bases, with 18 bases between. Per germline, CDR1 SGHTA and CDR2 FQGNSA. This CDR3 is built from 15 residues. This CDR3 is CASSPQVQGGSPLHF. CDR3 DNA sequence: TGTGCCAGCAGCCCGCAGGTCCAGGGCGGCTCACCCCTCCACTTT.

This clonotype was detected ten times or more. The chain employs TRBV7-9 and TRBJ2-3; unclear D gene. The CDR3 sequence is 12 residues long. The V end lost 5 bases, the J end lost 5 bases, and 8 bases lay between the germline ends. Germline CDR1 SEHNR, CDR2 FQNEAQ (reference sequence). CDR3 amino acids: CASSQSLDTQYF. DNA of the CDR3: TGTGCCAGCAGCCAGTCGCTAGATACGCAGTATTTT.

This clonotype was seen many times. This sequence joins TRBV7-3 and TRBJ2-6; D is uncertain. Germline V lookup: CDR1 SGHTA, CDR2 FQGTGA. The germline V and J ends were trimmed by 0 bases and 3 bases, with 3 bases remaining between them. The CDR3 sequence is 14 residues long. The CDR3 reads CASSLTGGANVLTF. The CDR3 nucleotides are TGTGCCAGCAGCTTAACAGGTGGGGCCAACGTCCTGACTTTC. The full variable domain, in which reference TRBV7-3 and TRBJ2-6 provide the parts outside the CDR3, is GAGVSQTPSNKVTEKGKYVELRCDPISGHTALYWYRQSLGQGPEFLIYFQGTGAADDSGLPNDRFFAVRPEGSVSTLKIQRTERGDSAVYLCASSLTGGANVLTFGAGSRLTVL.

V and J are TRBV7-9 and TRBJ1-2; D gene unclear. CDR3 length equals 14 residues. The germline gives CDR1 SEHNR, CDR2 FQNEAQ (reference sequence). The V gene lost 2 bases and the J gene lost 0 bases, with 7 bases spanning the gap. CDR3 nucleotides: TGTGCCAGCAGCTTATTCACAGCTAACTATGGCTACACCTTC. Its translation is CASSLFTANYGYTF.

This clonotype was observed a handful of times. The CDR3 nucleotides read TGTGCCAGCAGCTTTAATACAGGAGGGAATCAGCCCCAGCATTTT. It yields the protein CASSFNTGGNQPQHF. This sequence joins TRBV7-2 and TRBJ1-5; a weak D match, TRBD1 (5 bases). CDR1 and CDR2 from the germline V gene are SGHTA and FQGNSA. This CDR3 spans 15 amino acids. V lost 3 bases and J lost 4, with 13 bases in between.

This clonotype was seen many times. The chain uses TRBV6-5 and TRBJ2-7; a weak D match, TRBD2 (5 bases). CDR3 length: 13 amino acids. Trimming removed 5 bases at V and 4 bases at J, with 12 bases between. Per germline, CDR1 MNHEY and CDR2 SVGAGI. DNA of the CDR3: TGTGCCAGCAGTACCGGGGTGGAGTACGAGCAGTACTTC. Translation: CASSTGVEYEQYF.

This clonotype was observed a few times. The chain uses TRBV5-1 and TRBJ2-3; possible D gene TRBD2, 5 bases. Trimming took off 4 bases at V and 5 bases at J, with 14 bases between the two ends. Germline CDR1 and CDR2: SGHRS and YFSETQ. CDR3 length equals 14 residues. The DNA for the CDR3 is TGCGCCAGCAGCCCCCCACTAGGCCGAGATACGCAGTATTTT. Its translation: CASSPPLGRDTQYF.

This clonotype was counted only a few times. The J gene is TRBJ1-4, the V gene TRBV4-1, with D unclear. V lost 5 bases to trimming and J lost 4 bases, with 17 bases between them. There are 16 residues in the CDR3. Germline loops: CDR1 MGHRA, CDR2 YSYEKL. The CDR3: CASSERAGSNNEKLFF. CDR3 nucleotides: TGCGCCAGCAGCGAAAGGGCGGGGAGTAATAATGAAAAACTGTTTTTT.

This clonotype appeared a few times. The rearrangement links TRBV4-3 to TRBJ2-7; 7 bases align to TRBD1. V dropped 3 bases and J dropped 5; count of bases not matched to a gene: 4. This CDR3 region has 13 residues. Looked up from germline, CDR1 is LGHNA and CDR2 is YSLEER. Here the CDR3 DNA reads TGCGCCAGCAGCCATTCTCAGGGGGACGAGCAGTACTTC. Its translation: CASSHSQGDEQYF.

This clonotype was observed at least ten times. V and J are TRBV29-1 and TRBJ1-1; TRBD1 is a possible D gene (5 bases). Looked up from germline, CDR1 is SQVTM and CDR2 is ANQGSEA. V lost 2 bases to trimming and J lost 5 bases, with 9 bases between them. The CDR3 spans 12 residues. Here the CDR3 DNA reads TGCAGCGTTGAAAGGGGCTCGACTGAAGCTTTCTTT. Encoded protein: CSVERGSTEAFF. The full variable domain, completed using reference TRBV29-1 and TRBJ1-1, is SAVISQKPSRDICQRGTSLTIQCQVDSQVTMMFWYRQQPGQSLTLIATANQGSEATYESGFVIDKFPISRPNLTFSTLTVSNMSPEDSSIYLCSVERGSTEAFFGQGTRLTVV.

The sample holds many counts of this clonotype. V is TRBV7-3 and J is TRBJ2-1; a weak D match, TRBD2 (6 bases). Germline assignment: CDR1 SGHTA and CDR2 FQGTGA. Trimming removed 8 bases from V and 0 bases from J, with 14 bases in between. The CDR3 is made up of 15 amino acids. CDR3 amino acids: CASGRDSSSYNEQFF. CDR3 bases: TGTGCCAGCGGTCGGGACTCCAGCTCCTACAATGAGCAGTTCTTC.

The chain has TRBV5-1 and TRBJ2-7; D not certain. CDR3 length: 12 amino acids. Trimming removed 7 bases from V and 4 bases from J, with 12 bases in between. The germline V gene has CDR1 SGHRS and CDR2 YFSETQ. The CDR3 is CASGVSGYEQYF. CDR3 bases: TGCGCCAGCGGTGTTTCAGGTTACGAGCAGTACTTC.

This clonotype was picked up many times. The rearrangement uses TRBV2 and TRBJ2-7, with unresolved D. There are 12 residues in the CDR3. CDR1 is SNHLY and CDR2 is FYNNEI in the germline V gene. The V and J ends lost 6 bases and 2 bases respectively, with 8 bases between them. This chain's CDR3 is CASRRTTYEQYF. CDR3 in DNA: TGTGCCAGCAGACGCACAACCTACGAGCAGTACTTC.

This clonotype was counted only a few times. V gene TRBV20-1 combines with J gene TRBJ1-6; unclear D gene. V lost 6 bases, J lost 6 bases, and 15 bases lay in between. Germline values: CDR1 DFQATT, CDR2 SNEGSKA (reference sequence). The CDR3 sequence is 14 residues long. The CDR3, as DNA: TGCAGTGCCACCCAGTCCGACCTTAATTCACCCCTCCACTTT. Protein product: CSATQSDLNSPLHF.

Only a few counts were recorded for this clonotype. The CDR3 spells CSARLAGLYNEQFF. The CDR3 bases are TGCAGTGCTAGACTAGCGGGCCTATACAATGAGCAGTTCTTC. The chain is built from TRBV20-1 and TRBJ2-1; 8 positions match TRBD2. The junction had 4 bases not matched to a gene; V was cut back by 2 bases and J by 4 bases. The CDR3 has 14 residues. Germline V gives CDR1 DFQATT, CDR2 SNEGSKA (reference sequence).

This clonotype was observed at least ten times. The chain combines TRBV6-6 with TRBJ2-7; D is uncertain. V lost 4 bases and J lost 2, with 12 bases in between. This CDR3 region has 14 residues. Germline loops: CDR1 MNHNY, CDR2 SVGAGI (reference sequence). CDR3 nucleotides: TGTGCCAGCAGTTCCTCGCACACTACCTACGAGCAGTACTTC. Its protein product is CASSSSHTTYEQYF.

The V and J genes are TRBV2 and TRBJ2-3; D unclear. Germline-derived CDR1 and CDR2 are SNHLY and FYNNEI. The CDR3 has 14 amino acids. V gave up 4 bases and J gave up 2 bases, with 10 bases separating them. The CDR3 DNA reads as TGTGCCAGCAGTGCCGACTCTTTCACAGATACGCAGTATTTT. This sequence encodes CASSADSFTDTQYF.